Included here is one T cell receptor (beta chain) sequence, with context. This sample's treatment: randomized to nivolumab then ipilimumab (arm A) or the reverse (arm B). Produced via immunoSEQ multiplex PCR; TCRdb's table is partial and in-frame only. Here the sample spans some 25,000 clones, approximately 80% being singletons. This sample was included in a study of sequential checkpoint blockade in melanoma. As for the study in general: Each arm's sequence ended with maintenance nivolumab.

There are 14 residues in the CDR3. V lost 2 bases and J 7 bases, leaving 11 bases between the germline ends. Germline CDR1 reads LGHNA; CDR2 reads YSLEER. The input for sequencing was CD8+ T cells sorted from blood (inferred from file names), taken from a patient given nivolumab and ipilimumab in sequence. The chain joins TRBV4-3 to TRBJ1-4, with D perhaps TRBD1 (5 bases). This receptor was taken from a human donor with melanoma. CDR3 coding DNA: TGCGCCAGCAGCCAATCCCAGGGATTTGAAAAACTGTTTTTT. This encodes CASSQSQGFEKLFF.